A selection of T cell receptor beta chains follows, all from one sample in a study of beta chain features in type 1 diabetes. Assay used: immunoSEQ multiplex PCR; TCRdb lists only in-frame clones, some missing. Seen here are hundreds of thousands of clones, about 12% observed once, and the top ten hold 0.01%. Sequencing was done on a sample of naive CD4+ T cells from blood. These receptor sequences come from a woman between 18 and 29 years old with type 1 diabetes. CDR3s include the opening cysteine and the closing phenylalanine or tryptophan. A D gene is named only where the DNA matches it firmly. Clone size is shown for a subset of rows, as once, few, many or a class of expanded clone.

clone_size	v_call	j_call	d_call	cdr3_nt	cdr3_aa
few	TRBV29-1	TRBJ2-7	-	TGCAGCGTGCGGAGGTGGGAGCGATCCTACGAGCAGTACTTC	CSVRRWERSYEQYF
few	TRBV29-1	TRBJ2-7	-	TGCAGCGTTGGCCTGACAGATCCGCGCGAGCAGTACTTC	CSVGLTDPREQYF
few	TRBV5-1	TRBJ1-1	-	TGCGCCAGCAGAGAATCTCCGGGCACTGAAGCTTTCTTT	CASRESPGTEAFF
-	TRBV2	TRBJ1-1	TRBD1	TGTGCCACCGGGACAGCGAACACTGAAGCTTTCTTT	CATGTANTEAFF
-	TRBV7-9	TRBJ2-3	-	TGTGCCAGCAGCTTAGCGGGAGTAAGGGTAGATACGCAGTATTTT	CASSLAGVRVDTQYF
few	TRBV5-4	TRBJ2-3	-	TGTGCCAGCAGCCCCATAGCGGAGTCACAGATAACGCAGTATTTT	CASSPIAESQITQYF
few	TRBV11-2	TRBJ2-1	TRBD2	TGTGCCAGCACCAGGGGCGGGAGGGAGAATGAGCAGTTCTTC	CASTRGGRENEQFF
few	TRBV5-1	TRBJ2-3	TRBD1	TGCGCCAGCAGCCCAGAACAGGGGCGGCCTCTGGATACGCAGTATTTT	CASSPEQGRPLDTQYF
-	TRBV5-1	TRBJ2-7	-	TGCGCCAGCAGCGTAGGACACGCCCCGTACGAGCAGTACTTC	CASSVGHAPYEQYF
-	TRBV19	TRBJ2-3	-	TGTGCCAGTAACGGGGAGGCTTATACGCAGTATTTT	CASNGEAYTQYF
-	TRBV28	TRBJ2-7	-	TGTGCCACCACAGGTACACCCAACTACGAGCAGTACTTC	CATTGTPNYEQYF
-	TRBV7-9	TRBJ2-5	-	TGTGCCAGCAGCAAAGAGGGGGGGGAGACCCAGTACTTC	CASSKEGGETQYF
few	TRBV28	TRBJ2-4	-	TGTGCCAGCAGTCGACTAGACATTCAGTACTTC	CASSRLDIQYF
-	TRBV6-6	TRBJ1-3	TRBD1	TGTGCCAGCAGTTACTCGGACAGGGGGCCGAACACCATATATTTT	CASSYSDRGPNTIYF
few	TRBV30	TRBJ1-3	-	TGCAGCGGGAGGGAAACTGGAAACACCATATATTTT	CSGRETGNTIYF
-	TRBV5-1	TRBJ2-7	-	TGCGCCAGCAGCTTGGGGGCAGGGGTGCGGGAGCAGTACTTC	CASSLGAGVREQYF
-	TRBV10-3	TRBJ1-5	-	TGTGCCACCCAGTCAGGGTACGATCAGCCCCAGCATTTT	CATQSGYDQPQHF
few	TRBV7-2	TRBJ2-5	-	TGTGCCAGCAGCTCAGTCCCCCTTACAGGGGCGGGGGAGACCCAGTACTTC	CASSSVPLTGAGETQYF
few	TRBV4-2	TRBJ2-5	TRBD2	TGTGCCAGCAGCCAAGATAGGACGCGGGGGTGGGAGACCCAGTACTTC	CASSQDRTRGWETQYF
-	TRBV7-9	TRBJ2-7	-	TGTGCCAGCAGCTCGTTGCGGGACAGCCCTAGCGAGCAGTACTTC	CASSSLRDSPSEQYF
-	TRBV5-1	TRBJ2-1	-	TGCGCCAGCAGCTTGGGAACTGGGAGCGCCTACAATGAGCAGTTCTTC	CASSLGTGSAYNEQFF
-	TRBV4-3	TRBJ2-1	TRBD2	TGCGCCAGCAGCCAAGATCCCACTAGCGGGAGGGTCCAGAGCTCCTACAATGAGCAGTTCTTC	CASSQDPTSGRVQSSYNEQFF
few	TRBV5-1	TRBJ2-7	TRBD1	TGCGCCAGCAGCAGACCAGGGGGCCGCGAGCAGTACTTC	CASSRPGGREQYF
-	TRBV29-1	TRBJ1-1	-	TGCAGCGTTGAAAAGCGACAGCCGAACACTGAAGCTTTCTTT	CSVEKRQPNTEAFF
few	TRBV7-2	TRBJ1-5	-	TGTGCCAGCAGCTTCCTTAATCAGCCCCAGCATTTT	CASSFLNQPQHF
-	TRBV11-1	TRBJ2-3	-	TGTGCCAGCAGCTTCTTCAGCGGAACTAGCACAGATACGCAGTATTTT	CASSFFSGTSTDTQYF
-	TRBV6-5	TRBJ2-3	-	TGTGCCAGCAGTTCCAGTTCCGATACGCAGTATTTT	CASSSSSDTQYF
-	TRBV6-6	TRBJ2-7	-	TGTGCCAGCAGTTACCCCGGACAGTCCTCCGAGCAGTACTTC	CASSYPGQSSEQYF
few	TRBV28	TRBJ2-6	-	TGTGCCAGCAGTTCCCCGGGACTTACAGCCTCCTCTGGGGCCAACGTCCTGACTTTC	CASSSPGLTASSGANVLTF
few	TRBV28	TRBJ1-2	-	TGTGCCAGCAGGGCAGATTATGGCTACACCTTC	CASRADYGYTF
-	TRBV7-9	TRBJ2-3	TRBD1	TGTGCCAGCAGCTTAAGACAGGGGAGCACAGATACGCAGTATTTT	CASSLRQGSTDTQYF
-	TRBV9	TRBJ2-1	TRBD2	TGTGCCAGCAGTACACGAGCGGGGGGATCCTACAATGAGCAGTTCTTC	CASSTRAGGSYNEQFF
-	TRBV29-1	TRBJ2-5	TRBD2	TGCAGCTCTCTGGGACTAGCGGGAGGAGAGACCCAGTACTTC	CSSLGLAGGETQYF
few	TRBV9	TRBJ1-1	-	TGTGCCAGCAGCGTAGTCGGGGAGAACACTGAAGCTTTCTTT	CASSVVGENTEAFF
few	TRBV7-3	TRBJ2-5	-	TGTGCCAGCAGCTTAAACCCCGCGGGGATCGGGGAGACCCAGTACTTC	CASSLNPAGIGETQYF
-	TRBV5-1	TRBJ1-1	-	TGCGCCAGCAGCCACGGACAGACTATAAACACTGAAGCTTTCTTT	CASSHGQTINTEAFF
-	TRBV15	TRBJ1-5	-	TGTGCCACCAGCATCCAGGGGAGGGGAAATCAGCCCCAGCATTTT	CATSIQGRGNQPQHF
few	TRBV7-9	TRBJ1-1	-	TGTGCCAGCAGCTCTAGGAACACTGAAGCTTTCTTT	CASSSRNTEAFF
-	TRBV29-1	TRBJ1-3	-	TGCAGCGGGCAGGGTGCCTCTGGAAACACCATATATTTT	CSGQGASGNTIYF
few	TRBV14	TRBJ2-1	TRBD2	TGTGCCAGCAGCCAAGATTTCGGGGGGGGAACCTACAATGAGCAGTTCTTC	CASSQDFGGGTYNEQFF
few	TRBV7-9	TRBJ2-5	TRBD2	TGTGCCAGCAGCCCGAGACTAGCGGGGCCCGGGGAAGAGACCCAGTACTTC	CASSPRLAGPGEETQYF
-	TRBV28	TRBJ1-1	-	TGTGCCAGCAGTCTATCAGGGTCACACACTGAAGCTTTCTTT	CASSLSGSHTEAFF
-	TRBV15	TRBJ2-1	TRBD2	TGTGCCACCAGCTGGGGACTACTATACAATGAGCAGTTCTTC	CATSWGLLYNEQFF
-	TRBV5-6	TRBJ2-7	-	TGTGCCAGCAGCTTGGTAGCCGATCGGTTGGAACAGTACTTC	CASSLVADRLEQYF
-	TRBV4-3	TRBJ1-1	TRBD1	TGCGCCAGCAGCCAATTGGTTCCCGGGACAGGGAGGAACACTGAAGCTTTCTTT	CASSQLVPGTGRNTEAFF
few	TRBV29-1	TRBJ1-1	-	TGCAGCGCACAGGGCGGGAACACTGAAGCTTTCTTT	CSAQGGNTEAFF